This TCR beta chain was identified during a study of Ad26.COV2.S vaccination and SARS-CoV-2 variants. The method was immunoSEQ multiplex PCR; TCRdb's version includes in-frame clones alone and lacks a portion of them. The sample shows over 400,000 clones, 92% of them seen only once. Germline V lookup: CDR1 SQVTM, CDR2 ANQGSEA. This CDR3 comprises 14 residues. V was pared by 5 bases and J by 6 bases, with 17 bases between. Regarding treatment: some 19 received Ad26.COV2.S at low or high dose, single or two shots; five or six received placebo; per-sample allocation not given. The investigators took samples on day 63 after the first vaccine or placebo injection.

The input for sequencing was peripheral blood, taken in a trial of Ad26.COV2.S vaccine versus placebo. This sequence was found in a person between 18 and 65 years old who received the Ad26.COV2.S COVID-19 vaccine or a placebo. The chain couples TRBV29-1 to TRBJ2-4; possibly TRBD1 for D (7 bases). CDR3 in amino acids: CSVRPQGGRNIQYF. For the CDR3, the DNA is TGCAGCGTTCGCCCTCAGGGGGGCAGAAACATTCAGTACTTC.